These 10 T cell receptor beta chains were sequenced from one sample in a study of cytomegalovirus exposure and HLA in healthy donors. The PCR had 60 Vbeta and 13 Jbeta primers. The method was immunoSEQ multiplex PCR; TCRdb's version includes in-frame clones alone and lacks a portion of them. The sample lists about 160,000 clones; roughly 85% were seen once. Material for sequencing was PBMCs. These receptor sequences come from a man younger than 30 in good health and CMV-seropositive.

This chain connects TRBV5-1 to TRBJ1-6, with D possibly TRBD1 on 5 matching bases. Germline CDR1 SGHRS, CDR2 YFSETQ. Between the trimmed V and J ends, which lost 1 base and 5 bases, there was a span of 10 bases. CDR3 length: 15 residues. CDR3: CASSLRQGDNSPLHF. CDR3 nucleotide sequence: TGCGCCAGCAGCTTGCGCCAGGGTGATAATTCACCCCTCCACTTT.

The CDR3 reads CASSKPGTGGYEQYF. CDR3 nucleotides: TGTGCCAGCAGCAAGCCCGGGACAGGGGGCTACGAGCAGTACTTC. V usage is TRBV5-4 and J usage is TRBJ2-7; TRBD1 agrees at 11 bases. Germline assignment: CDR1 SGHNT and CDR2 YYREEE (reference sequence). CDR3 length: 15 residues. V trimming: 4 bases; J trimming: 3 bases; junction bases outside the gene matches: 6.

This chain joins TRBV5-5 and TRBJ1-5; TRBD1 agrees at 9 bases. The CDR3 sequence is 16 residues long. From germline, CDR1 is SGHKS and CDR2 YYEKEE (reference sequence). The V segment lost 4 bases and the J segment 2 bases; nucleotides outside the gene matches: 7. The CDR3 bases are TGTGCCAGCAGCCCGGGGACAGGGAAAGGCAATCAGCCCCAGCATTTT. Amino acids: CASSPGTGKGNQPQHF.

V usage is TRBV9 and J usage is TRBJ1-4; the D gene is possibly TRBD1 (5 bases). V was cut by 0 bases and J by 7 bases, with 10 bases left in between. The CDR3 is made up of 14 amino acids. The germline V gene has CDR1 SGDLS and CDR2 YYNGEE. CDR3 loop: CASSVEGISEKLFF. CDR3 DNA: TGTGCCAGCAGCGTAGAGGGGATCTCTGAAAAACTGTTTTTT.

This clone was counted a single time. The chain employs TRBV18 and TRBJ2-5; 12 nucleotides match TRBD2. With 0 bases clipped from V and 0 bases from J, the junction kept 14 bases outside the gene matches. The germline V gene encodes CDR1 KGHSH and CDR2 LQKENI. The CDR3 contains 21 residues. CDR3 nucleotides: TGTGCCAGCTCACCACCTAGGAAAGGCCTAGCGGGGGGGACCGACCAAGAGACCCAGTACTTC. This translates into CASSPPRKGLAGGTDQETQYF.

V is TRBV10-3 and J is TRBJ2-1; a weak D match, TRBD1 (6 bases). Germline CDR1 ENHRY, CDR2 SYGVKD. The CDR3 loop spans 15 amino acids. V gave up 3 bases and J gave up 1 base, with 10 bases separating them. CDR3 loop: CAISEQGASYNEQFF. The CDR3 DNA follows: TGTGCCATCAGTGAACAGGGTGCTTCCTACAATGAGCAGTTCTTC.

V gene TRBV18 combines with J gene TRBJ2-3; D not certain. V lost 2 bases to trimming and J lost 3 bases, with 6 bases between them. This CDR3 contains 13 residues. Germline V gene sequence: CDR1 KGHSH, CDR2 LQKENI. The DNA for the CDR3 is TGTGCCAGCTCACCAACCAGTACAGATACGCAGTATTTT. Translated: CASSPTSTDTQYF. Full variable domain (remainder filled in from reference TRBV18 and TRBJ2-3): NAGVMQNPRHLVRRRGQEARLRCSPMKGHSHVYWYRQLPEEGLKFMVYLQKENIIDESGMPKERFSAEFPKEGPSILRIQQVVRGDSAAYFCASSPTSTDTQYFGPGTRLTVL.

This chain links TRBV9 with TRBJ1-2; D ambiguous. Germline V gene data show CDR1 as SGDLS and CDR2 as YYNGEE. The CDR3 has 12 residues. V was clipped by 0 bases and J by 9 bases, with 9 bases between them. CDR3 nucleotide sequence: TGTGCCAGCAGCGTAGTTCGGGGTAGCTACACCTTC. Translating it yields CASSVVRGSYTF.

The CDR3 DNA follows: TGTGCCAGTAGCGACTTGGGACAGAATCAGCCCCAGCATTTT. Translated: CASSDLGQNQPQHF. V gene TRBV19 combines with J gene TRBJ1-5; 7 nucleotides match TRBD1. The V and J ends lost 6 bases and 4 bases, in that order; junction bases with no gene match: 6. The length of the CDR3 is 14 residues. The germline gives CDR1 LNHDA, CDR2 SQIVND (reference sequence).

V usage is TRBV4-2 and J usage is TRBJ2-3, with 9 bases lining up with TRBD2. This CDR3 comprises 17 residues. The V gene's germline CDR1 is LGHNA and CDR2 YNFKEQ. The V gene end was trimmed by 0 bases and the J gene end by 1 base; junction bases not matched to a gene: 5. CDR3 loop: CASSQDGAGGRTDTQYF. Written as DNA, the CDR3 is TGTGCCAGCAGCCAAGACGGAGCGGGGGGTCGCACAGATACGCAGTATTTT.